The 13 T cell receptor beta chains below come from one sample, sequenced in a study of blood T cell repertoires in COVID-19. The protocol was immunoSEQ multiplex PCR, while the TCRdb copy is restricted to in-frame clones and leaves out a portion. In the table there are over 150,000 clones, roughly 81% of which are singletons. The sequenced sample consisted of peripheral blood. Every receptor here comes from a woman aged 55 to 70 with COVID-19, enrolled during active disease.

V and J are TRBV5-1 and TRBJ1-1, with 8 positions matching TRBD1. The CDR3 has 16 amino acids. V dropped 6 bases and J dropped 4; count of bases not matched to a gene: 14. Looked up from germline, CDR1 is SGHRS and CDR2 is YFSETQ. CDR3: CASTQRQGKSGTEAFF. CDR3 in DNA: TGCGCCAGCACTCAAAGACAGGGGAAAAGTGGCACTGAAGCTTTCTTT.

This clone is a singleton in its sample. This sequence joins TRBV12-3 or TRBV12-4 and TRBJ2-2; D remains ambiguous. The CDR3 runs 13 residues. With 7 bases removed from V and 4 bases from J, the gap between germline ends came to 10 bases. CDR3 sequence: CASTPSRTGELFF. The CDR3 bases are TGTGCCAGCACTCCGTCGCGCACCGGGGAGCTGTTTTTT.

This clone has only a few counts. CDR3 DNA sequence: TGTGCCAGCAAAGAGGTGGAGACCCAGTACTTC. Its translation: CASKEVETQYF. V and J are TRBV6-5 and TRBJ2-5; D uncertain. CDR1 MNHEY and CDR2 SVGAGI come from the germline V gene. This CDR3 comprises 11 residues. Trimming left V 7 bases short and J 5 bases short, with 8 bases between.

This rearrangement joins TRBV19 to TRBJ1-5; the D gene is possibly TRBD1 (5 bases). The V end was cut by 4 bases, the J end by 0 bases, with 10 bases between. Germline CDR1 and CDR2: LNHDA and SQIVND (reference sequence). The CDR3 runs 15 residues. The CDR3 DNA follows: TGTGCCAGTAGTAAAGACAGTTATAGCAATCAGCCCCAGCATTTT. Protein product: CASSKDSYSNQPQHF.

This clone was seen a few times. The chain employs TRBV29-1 and TRBJ1-1, with 12 bases that match TRBD1. The V and J ends lost 8 bases and 4 bases, in that order; junction bases with no gene match: 5. CDR3 size: 13 residues. Germline loops: CDR1 SQVTM, CDR2 ANQGSEA. The CDR3: CSTGDRGRTEAFF. The CDR3 nucleotides are TGCAGCACTGGGGACAGGGGGCGCACTGAAGCTTTCTTT.

The chain is built from TRBV3-1 (or the pseudogene TRBV3-2) and TRBJ1-5, with a weak D call TRBD1 (6 bases). V dropped 0 bases and J dropped 4 bases, with 10 bases sitting between them. The germline CDR1 and CDR2 sequences are LGHDT and YNNKEL (reference sequence). The CDR3 is 15 amino acids. The CDR3 reads CASSQDGTRNQPQHF. CDR3 bases: TGTGCCAGCAGCCAAGACGGGACACGGAATCAGCCCCAGCATTTT.

The rearrangement joins TRBV5-1 to TRBJ1-1, with TRBD1 identical over 7 bases. J was trimmed by 4 bases and V by 8 bases; bases with no gene match: 11. The CDR3 totals 14 residues. Germline CDR1 and CDR2: SGHRS and YFSETQ. The CDR3 loop reads CASTPKTGTTEAFF. The CDR3 DNA is TGCGCCAGTACCCCAAAGACAGGGACCACTGAAGCTTTCTTT.

This sequence joins TRBV18 and TRBJ1-1, with 10 nucleotides matching TRBD1. Unmatched junction bases numbered 4, after V lost 6 bases and J lost 3 bases. Germline CDR1 KGHSH, CDR2 LQKENI. The CDR3 extends over 14 amino acids. The CDR3 region has the DNA TGTGCCAGCTCGCCCGGGACAGGGGACACTGAAGCTTTCTTT. Translated, it gives CASSPGTGDTEAFF. The full variable domain, rest sourced from reference TRBV18 and TRBJ1-1, is NAGVMQNPRHLVRRRGQEARLRCSPMKGHSHVYWYRQLPEEGLKFMVYLQKENIIDESGMPKERFSAEFPKEGPSILRIQQVVRGDSAAYFCASSPGTGDTEAFFGQGTRLTVV.

The V call is TRBV27, the J call TRBJ2-3, with TRBD2 as a possible D gene (6 bases). Germline lookup yields CDR1 MNHEY and CDR2 SMNVEV (reference sequence). CDR3 length: 15 amino acids. V gave up 7 bases and J gave up 0 bases, with 14 bases separating them. Written as DNA, the CDR3 is TGTGCCAGCAACCGGGGGAGTGGAAGCACAGATACGCAGTATTTT. Its translation is CASNRGSGSTDTQYF.

The chain carries TRBV6-4 and TRBJ1-2; D remains ambiguous. The CDR3 length is 12 residues. V was cut by 0 bases and J by 9 bases, with 8 bases left in between. Per germline, CDR1 MRHNA and CDR2 SNTAGT. The CDR3 is CASSDSGRRYTF. The CDR3 DNA is TGTGCCAGCAGTGACTCGGGCCGCCGCTACACCTTC.

V and J are TRBV25-1 and TRBJ1-4; TRBD1 is a possible D gene (6 bases). Trimming pared 2 bases from V and 3 bases from J, leaving 10 bases between. This CDR3 contains 15 residues. Germline values: CDR1 MGHDK, CDR2 SYGVNS. The DNA for the CDR3 is TGTGCCAGCAGTGAACCAGGGGTTTCTAATGAAAAACTGTTTTTT. This gives the protein CASSEPGVSNEKLFF.

The rearrangement uses TRBV7-9 and TRBJ2-1; 8 bases are shared with TRBD2. Germline values: CDR1 SEHNR, CDR2 FQNEAQ (reference sequence). V shed 2 bases and J 3 bases; nucleotides not matched to a gene: 3. The CDR3 runs to 15 residues. The CDR3 spells CASSLFSGSYNEQFF. CDR3 nucleotides: TGTGCCAGCAGCTTATTCAGCGGGAGCTACAATGAGCAGTTCTTC.

V and J are TRBV19 and TRBJ2-3; TRBD2 agrees at 12 bases. J was trimmed by 3 bases and V by 2 bases; bases with no gene match: 3. CDR3 length equals 16 residues. The V gene's germline CDR1 is LNHDA and CDR2 SQIVND (reference sequence). CDR3 region: CASSIRTSGDTDTQYF. Here the CDR3 DNA reads TGTGCCAGTAGTATAAGGACTAGCGGGGATACAGATACGCAGTATTTT.